The 7 T cell receptor beta chains below were found in one sample sequenced in a study of T cells in localized non-small cell lung cancer. This table comes from immunoSEQ multiplex PCR, and its TCRdb copy is limited to in-frame clones, with some not included. The table includes tens of thousands of clones, around nine tenths detected once. This specimen consisted of peripheral blood, obtained before any cancer treatment. Every receptor here comes from a woman between 35 and 75 years old with stage I squamous cell lung carcinoma.

For the CDR3, the DNA is TGCAGCGGCCGGACAGGGGGCGAGACCCAGTACTTC. This encodes CSGRTGGETQYF. The rearrangement uses TRBV29-1 and TRBJ2-5; 11 bases are shared with TRBD1. The V segment lost 7 bases and the J segment 5 bases; nucleotides outside the gene matches: 3. This CDR3 has 12 residues. Germline-derived CDR1 and CDR2 are SQVTM and ANQGSEA.

The chain combines TRBV12-5 with TRBJ1-5; D remains ambiguous. The CDR3 is 12 residues long. CDR1 and CDR2 (germline): LGHNT, FRNRAP. Trimming shortened V by 8 bases and J by 5 bases, and 10 bases separated the two germline ends. The CDR3 DNA sequence: TGTGCTAGTTCCGCAGACTATCAGCCCCAGCATTTT. Translating it yields CASSADYQPQHF.

The chain has TRBV13 and TRBJ2-6, with D unclear. V lost 2 bases to trimming and J lost 1 base, with 6 bases between them. The CDR3 sequence is 15 residues long. The germline V gene encodes CDR1 PRHDT and CDR2 FYEKMQ (reference sequence). The CDR3 sequence is CASSLRASGANVLTF. For the CDR3, the DNA is TGTGCCAGCAGCTTAAGGGCATCTGGGGCCAACGTCCTGACTTTC.

The chain has TRBV7-9 and TRBJ1-2, with D uncertain. There are 13 residues in the CDR3. Germline CDR1 SEHNR, CDR2 FQNEAQ (reference sequence). V was shortened by 4 bases and J by 6 bases, with 12 bases between the two germline ends. The CDR3: CASSSDPRDGYTF. The CDR3 DNA reads TGTGCCAGCAGCTCAGACCCGAGGGATGGCTACACCTTC. Filled out from reference TRBV7-9 and TRBJ1-2, the complete variable domain reads DTGVSQNPRHKITKRGQNVTFRCDPISEHNRLYWYRQTLGQGPEFLTYFQNEAQLEKSRLLSDRFSAERPKGSFSTLEIQRTEQGDSAMYLCASSSDPRDGYTFGSGTRLTVV.

This clone was seen only once. This chain joins TRBV5-1 and TRBJ2-7; possibly TRBD1 for D (6 bases). V was shortened by 2 bases and J by 5 bases, with 11 bases between the two germline ends. The CDR3 runs 13 residues. Germline V gene sequence: CDR1 SGHRS, CDR2 YFSETQ. The CDR3 DNA reads TGCGCCAGCAGCTTCGGACAGTCCAACGAGCAGTACTTC. Its translation: CASSFGQSNEQYF.

The chain carries TRBV12-5 and TRBJ1-4; 9 nucleotides line up with TRBD1. Germline CDR1 LGHNT, CDR2 FRNRAP. The CDR3 has 15 residues. V was clipped by 6 bases and J by 3 bases; unmatched bases: 5. CDR3 sequence (DNA): TGTGCTAGTGGGCCGGGACAGGGCCCTAATGAAAAACTGTTTTTT. Translation: CASGPGQGPNEKLFF.

The chain has TRBV5-1 and TRBJ2-1; 9 bases line up with TRBD2. The V segment lost 0 bases and the J segment 0 bases; nucleotides outside the gene matches: 1. Germline loops: CDR1 SGHRS, CDR2 YFSETQ. CDR3 length: 16 amino acids. CDR3 in amino acids: CASSLGSGSSYNEQFF. Here the CDR3 DNA reads TGCGCCAGCAGCTTGGGTAGCGGGAGCTCCTACAATGAGCAGTTCTTC. Complete variable domain (other parts from reference TRBV5-1 and TRBJ2-1): KAGVTQTPRYLIKTRGQQVTLSCSPISGHRSVSWYQQTPGQGLQFLFEYFSETQRNKGNFPGRFSGRQFSNSRSEMNVSTLELGDSALYLCASSLGSGSSYNEQFFGPGTRLTVL.